This TCR beta chain was observed in a study of blood T cell repertoires in COVID-19. In the study overall: COVID-19 samples collected from the United States, Italy and Spain covered acute and convalescent phases. Sample material is recorded as cDNA or gDNA derived from T cells, B-cell-depleted T cells, or PBMCs.

In the original processing: Reference gene primers were amplified, and this amplification served to estimate nucleated cell counts. Generated by immunoSEQ multiplex PCR, the TCRdb table keeps only in-frame clones and is missing some. V and J calls and clone size are those listed in that table; D and trimming were worked out from the DNA. The sample includes around 300,000 clones, approximately 91% of them seen just once. J lost 3 bases, V lost 4 bases, and 3 bases had no gene match. Germline CDR1 and CDR2: SGHRS and YFSETQ. The CDR3 extends over 15 amino acids. The receptor was derived from a man aged 18 to 35 with active or convalescent COVID-19. The chain recombines TRBV5-1 with TRBJ2-5, with TRBD2 identical over 13 bases. Sequencing used peripheral blood. CDR3 amino acids: CASSKGLAGKETQYF. The CDR3 DNA sequence: TGCGCCAGCAGCAAGGGACTAGCGGGGAAAGAGACCCAGTACTTC.